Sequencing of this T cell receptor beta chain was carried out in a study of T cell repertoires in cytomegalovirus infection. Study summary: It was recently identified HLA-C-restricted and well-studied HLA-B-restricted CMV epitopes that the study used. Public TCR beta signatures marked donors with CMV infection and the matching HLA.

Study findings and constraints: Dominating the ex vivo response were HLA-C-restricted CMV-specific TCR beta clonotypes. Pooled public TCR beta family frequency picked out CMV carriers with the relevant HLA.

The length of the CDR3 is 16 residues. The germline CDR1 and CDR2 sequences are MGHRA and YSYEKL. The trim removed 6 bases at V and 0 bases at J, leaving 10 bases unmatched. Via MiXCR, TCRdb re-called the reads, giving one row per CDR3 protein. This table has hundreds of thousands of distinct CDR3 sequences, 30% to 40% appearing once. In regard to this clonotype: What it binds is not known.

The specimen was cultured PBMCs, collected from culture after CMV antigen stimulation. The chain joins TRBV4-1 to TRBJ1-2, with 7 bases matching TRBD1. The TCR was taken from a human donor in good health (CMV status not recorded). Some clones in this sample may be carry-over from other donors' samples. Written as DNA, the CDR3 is TGCGCCAGCAGTAGGAGTTCGGGGACAGCTAACTATGGCTACACCTTC. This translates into CASSRSSGTANYGYTF.